These 18 T cell receptor beta chains originate from one sample sequenced in a study of shared clonotypes between healthy human individuals. Repertoires were generated with immunoSEQ multiplex PCR, while TCRdb's copy carries only in-frame clones and drops some. The table includes about 2,200,000 clones, 85% to 95% detected once. Naive CD8 cells lacked CD45RO and underwent positive selection for CCR7, leaving out terminally differentiated effector memory CD45RA+ cells. Sequences were obtained from naive CD8+ T cells from PBMCs. The source of these receptors is a man aged 18 to 30 in good health. Some clones in this sample may be carry-over from other donors' samples.

V and J are TRBV4-2 and TRBJ2-3, with D possibly matching TRBD2 (5 bases). Germline-derived CDR1 and CDR2 are LGHNA and YNFKEQ. This CDR3 contains 19 residues. Between the trimmed V and J ends, which lost 0 bases and 0 bases, there was a span of 19 bases. The CDR3 bases are TGTGCCAGCAGCCAAGAACTTGTGGGAGAGACCGATAGCACAGATACGCAGTATTTT. Its translation is CASSQELVGETDSTDTQYF.

The chain recombines TRBV27 with TRBJ2-7; D may be TRBD1 (6 bases). The CDR3 has 16 residues. The germline V gene has CDR1 MNHEY and CDR2 SMNVEV (reference sequence). The ends were cut back, 2 bases at V and 1 base at J, with 15 bases in the middle. This chain's CDR3 is CASSLAAGALSYEQYF. CDR3 DNA sequence: TGTGCCAGCAGTTTAGCGGCAGGGGCCCTTTCCTACGAGCAGTACTTC.

The chain is built from TRBV14 and TRBJ2-1, with no clear D. Germline assignment: CDR1 SGHDN and CDR2 FVKESK. This CDR3 is built from 14 residues. V lost 1 base and J lost 4, with 8 bases in between. The CDR3 protein is CASSQGIVYNEQFF. CDR3 DNA sequence: TGTGCCAGCAGCCAAGGAATAGTATACAATGAGCAGTTCTTC.

The chain joins TRBV4-3 to TRBJ2-1, with TRBD2 matching over 9 bases. The junction had 5 bases not matched to a gene; V was cut back by 4 bases and J by 4 bases. Germline loops: CDR1 LGHNA, CDR2 YSLEER. The CDR3 spans 15 residues. The CDR3, as DNA: TGCGCCAGCAGCCGGATCCTAGCGGGATACAATGAGCAGTTCTTC. This translates into CASSRILAGYNEQFF.

CDR3 residues: CASAKWRERDGYTF. The CDR3 bases are TGTGCCAGCGCCAAATGGAGAGAGAGGGATGGCTACACCTTC. This rearrangement joins TRBV6-9 to TRBJ1-2; D remains unclear. The CDR3 sequence is 14 residues long. Germline loops: CDR1 MNHGY, CDR2 SVAAGI. The germline V and J ends were trimmed by 8 bases and 6 bases, with 19 bases remaining between them.

The chain joins TRBV11-2 to TRBJ2-5; D gene ambiguous. The J call is in doubt because the DNA end fits TRBJ2-7 better. Germline V gene sequence: CDR1 SGHAT, CDR2 FQNNGV. The CDR3 contains 15 residues. CDR3 residues: CASSLDYGRRYEQYF. CDR3 in DNA: TGTGCCAGCAGCTTAGATTATGGGCGACGTTACGAGCAGTACTTC.

The chain carries TRBV27 and TRBJ2-2; D may be TRBD1 or TRBD2 (5 bases each). Trimming removed 1 base at V and 4 bases at J, with 19 bases between. This CDR3 spans 18 amino acids. Germline V gene lookup returns CDR1 MNHEY and CDR2 SMNVEV (reference sequence). The CDR3 DNA reads as TGTGCCAGCAGTTTATTGAGGGGCCTCACGCTCGGCACCGGGGAGCTGTTTTTT. As protein: CASSLLRGLTLGTGELFF.

This chain joins TRBV7-9 and TRBJ1-1, with D possibly TRBD1 on 5 matching bases. The CDR3 totals 14 residues. Trimming took 5 bases from V and 0 from J, leaving 10 bases between them. The V gene's germline CDR1 is SEHNR and CDR2 FQNEAQ (reference sequence). CDR3 bases: TGTGCCAGCAGCGTGGGACCCGTGAACACTGAAGCTTTCTTT. Encoded protein: CASSVGPVNTEAFF.

The chain employs TRBV7-9 and TRBJ1-1, with D uncertain. V shed 8 bases and J shed 1 base, with 11 bases lying between them. In germline, CDR1 is SEHNR, CDR2 FQNEAQ (reference sequence). This CDR3 comprises 13 residues. The CDR3: CASAINRNTEAFF. The CDR3 DNA reads as TGTGCCAGCGCCATCAATAGGAACACTGAAGCTTTCTTT. Using reference TRBV7-9 and TRBJ1-1 for the parts outside the CDR3, the full variable domain is DTGVSQNPRHKITKRGQNVTFRCDPISEHNRLYWYRQTLGQGPEFLTYFQNEAQLEKSRLLSDRFSAERPKGSFSTLEIQRTEQGDSAMYLCASAINRNTEAFFGQGTRLTVV.

The rearrangement links TRBV25-1 to TRBJ1-1; 8 nucleotides match TRBD1. This CDR3 has 14 residues. Germline lookup yields CDR1 MGHDK and CDR2 SYGVNS. The J segment lost 6 bases and the V segment lost 3 bases, leaving 6 bases of the junction unmatched. The DNA of the CDR3 is TGTGCCAGCAGTGACCGGACAGGGTGGGCTGAAGCTTTCTTT. Encoded protein: CASSDRTGWAEAFF.

This clone was seen just once. The rearrangement uses TRBV19 and TRBJ2-7; 8 nucleotides agree with TRBD1. CDR1 and CDR2 from the germline V gene are LNHDA and SQIVND (reference sequence). V dropped 5 bases and J dropped 6; count of bases not matched to a gene: 3. The CDR3 is 12 residues long. CDR3 sequence reads: CASSDRGSEQYF. The CDR3 DNA sequence: TGTGCCAGTAGTGACAGGGGATCCGAGCAGTACTTC.

The chain combines TRBV7-9 with TRBJ2-3, with D possibly being TRBD2 (6 bases). V was trimmed by 3 bases and J by 0 bases, leaving 10 bases between them. CDR3 size: 15 residues. Germline V lookup: CDR1 SEHNR, CDR2 FQNEAQ (reference sequence). The CDR3 reads CASSFSGTSTDTQYF. CDR3 nucleotides: TGTGCCAGCAGCTTCTCGGGGACTAGCACAGATACGCAGTATTTT.

V is TRBV27 and J is TRBJ2-2; 8 bases line up with TRBD1. There are 15 residues in the CDR3. Germline V gives CDR1 MNHEY, CDR2 SMNVEV (reference sequence). The V and J ends lost 6 bases and 8 bases, in that order; junction bases with no gene match: 11. The CDR3 loop reads CASSITGGGTGELFF. The CDR3 region has the DNA TGTGCCAGCAGCATCACAGGGGGTGGAACTGGGGAGCTGTTTTTT.

To note about this clone: Other DNA sequences from this sample encode an identical CDR3 as well. The V gene is TRBV14, the J gene TRBJ2-7, with 9 positions matching TRBD1. This CDR3 has 14 residues. Germline CDR1 SGHDN, CDR2 FVKESK. Trimming cost V 1 base and J 2 bases; bases outside gene matches: 0. CDR3: CASSQGQGAYEQYF. Here the CDR3 DNA reads TGTGCCAGCAGCCAAGGACAGGGGGCCTACGAGCAGTACTTC.

This chain uses TRBV21-1 with TRBJ1-2; the tabulated D call, TRBD1, remains unverified against the DNA. TRBV21-1 is a documented pseudogene. CDR3 size: 16 residues. The CDR3 DNA reads TGTGCCAGCAGCAACCCTGAGACAGGGGGCCAGGGGGATGCGGCCTTC. Residues: CASSNPETGGQGDAAF.

This clone was observed a single time. This chain connects TRBV7-9 to TRBJ2-3, with D uncertain. V dropped 1 base and J dropped 4 bases, with 12 bases sitting between them. The CDR3 contains 15 residues. Germline V gene data show CDR1 as SEHNR and CDR2 as FQNEAQ (reference sequence). Written as DNA, the CDR3 is TGTGCCAGCAGCTTAGACCGAGCACCCTCAGATACGCAGTATTTT. Protein sequence: CASSLDRAPSDTQYF.

The chain links TRBV6-5 to TRBJ2-5; 7 bases agree with TRBD2. This CDR3 has 14 amino acids. Trimming removed 3 bases from V and 7 bases from J; junction bases left unmatched: 8. The germline gives CDR1 MNHEY, CDR2 SVGAGI. The CDR3 nucleotides are TGTGCCAGCAGTTATTCCGGCCCGGGGGGGACCCAGTACTTC. This sequence encodes CASSYSGPGGTQYF.

This chain connects TRBV5-4 to TRBJ2-1, with 9 bases that match TRBD2. The length of the CDR3 is 16 residues. From germline, CDR1 is SGHNT and CDR2 YYREEE (reference sequence). V dropped 4 bases and J dropped 6; count of bases not matched to a gene: 11. The CDR3 protein is CASSGGGLAIFNEQFF. CDR3 nucleotide sequence: TGTGCCAGCAGCGGAGGGGGACTAGCCATTTTCAATGAGCAGTTCTTC. Complete variable domain (other parts from reference TRBV5-4 and TRBJ2-1): ETGVTQSPTHLIKTRGQQVTLRCSSQSGHNTVSWYQQALGQGPQFIFQYYREEENGRGNFPPRFSGLQFPNYSSELNVNALELDDSALYLCASSGGGLAIFNEQFFGPGTRLTVL.